This T cell receptor beta chain derives from a study of blood T cell repertoires in COVID-19. Germline loops: CDR1 SQVTM, CDR2 ANQGSEA. With V trimmed by 7 bases and J by 5 bases, 6 bases remained unmatched. This CDR3 comprises 13 residues. Original methodology: By means of reference gene primer amplification, nucleated cell counts were estimated. Method: immunoSEQ multiplex PCR; TCRdb's copy keeps in-frame clones and lacks some. V and J calls and clone size are as listed in that table; D and trimming were resolved from the DNA. The sample shows 170,000 or so clones, 80% to 85% of them seen only once.

Specimen: peripheral blood. The chain carries TRBV29-1 and TRBJ2-7, with 12 bases fitting TRBD1. The receptor was derived from a man younger than 35 with active or convalescent COVID-19. This chain's CDR3 is CSAGTGGYDEQYF. As DNA, the CDR3 is TGCAGCGCCGGGACAGGGGGCTACGACGAGCAGTACTTC.